The source of this T cell receptor beta chain is a study of T cells in Graves' hyperthyroidism and ophthalmopathy. Study as a whole: The authors collected peripheral blood at initial diagnosis, before any treatment.

The CDR3 regions of TCR beta were amplified from RNA transcripts. Using the HTBI primer set, a first-round RT-PCR was run on the TCR CDR3. TCRdb re-derived calls from the multiplex PCR reads in MiXCR, one entry per CDR3 protein. This repertoire shows hundreds of thousands of distinct CDR3 sequences, around 20% found once; its top ten account for about a sixth. Looked up from germline, CDR1 is SGHTA and CDR2 is FQGTGA. Losses at the gene ends were 1 base for V and 3 bases for J; bases not matched to a gene: 7. This CDR3 comprises 17 residues. This clonotype has only a few counts. This TCR was recovered from a woman in her 50s with Graves' hyperthyroidism that later progressed to Graves' ophthalmopathy. Specimen: blood. The rearrangement uses TRBV7-3 and TRBJ2-2; 8 bases are a match to TRBD2. The CDR3 DNA follows: TGTGCCAGCAGCTTAAGTCCGGGGGGGCCGCACACCGGGGAGCTGTTTTTT. It translates to CASSLSPGGPHTGELFF.